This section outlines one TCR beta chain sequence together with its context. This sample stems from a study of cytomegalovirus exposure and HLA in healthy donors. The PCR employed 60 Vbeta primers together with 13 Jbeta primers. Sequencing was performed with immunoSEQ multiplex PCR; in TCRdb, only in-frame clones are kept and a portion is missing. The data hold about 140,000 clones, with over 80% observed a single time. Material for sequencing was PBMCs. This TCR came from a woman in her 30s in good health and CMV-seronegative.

The CDR3: CASSPRDTYSNQPQHF. CDR3 DNA sequence: TGTGCCAGCTCACCTAGGGACACCTATAGCAATCAGCCCCAGCATTTT. The rearrangement joins TRBV18 to TRBJ1-5; perhaps TRBD1 as D (6 bases). Germline CDR1 KGHSH, CDR2 LQKENI. The CDR3 extends over 16 amino acids. V was pared by 3 bases and J by 0 bases, with 12 bases between.